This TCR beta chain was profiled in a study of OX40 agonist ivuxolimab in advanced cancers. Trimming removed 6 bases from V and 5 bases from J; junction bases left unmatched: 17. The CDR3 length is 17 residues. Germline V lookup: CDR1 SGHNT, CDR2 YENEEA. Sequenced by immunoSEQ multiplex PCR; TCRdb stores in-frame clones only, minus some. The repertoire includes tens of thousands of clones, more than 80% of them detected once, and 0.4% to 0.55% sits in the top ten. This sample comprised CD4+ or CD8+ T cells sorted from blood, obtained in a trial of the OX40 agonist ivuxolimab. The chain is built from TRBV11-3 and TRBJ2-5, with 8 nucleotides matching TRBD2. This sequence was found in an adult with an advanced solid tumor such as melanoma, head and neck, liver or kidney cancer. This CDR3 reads CASSSRPVGRAGETQYF. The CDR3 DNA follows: TGTGCCAGCAGTTCAAGACCGGTCGGGAGGGCCGGTGAGACCCAGTACTTC.